This TCR beta chain was captured in a study of cytomegalovirus exposure and HLA in healthy donors listed by TCRdb under 2017. Context from the whole study: The 666 repertoires of the first cohort and the 110 or so validation repertoires were produced on the same platform, according to a later analysis. In addition to the first cohort of roughly 670 subjects, a separate validation cohort of 100 to 150 different subjects was used. To predict cytomegalovirus infection status, the study combined high-throughput TCR immunosequencing, statistical association of individual TCRs with disease status, and machine learning. The study aimed to test whether cataloging public T cell receptors could reveal signatures of past pathogen exposure. What the research found in general, with its limitations: Most TCR sequences were observed very rarely across donors, whereas some public TCRs were present in many individuals. A later analysis had no HLA typing for the validation cohort, so co-occurrence there was scored across all 130 or so repertoires. The authors suggested that the approach could potentially be generalized to other disease states and immunological phenotypes. In both the original and validation cohorts, the classifier was reported to diagnose cytomegalovirus status with high specificity and sensitivity. Three of the identified cytomegalovirus-associated TCR beta chains were confirmed in vitro to be specific for cytomegalovirus antigens. Subsequent analysis determined that TCRs grouped into clusters in the first cohort also showed a tendency toward co-occurrence across the roughly 120 validation repertoires, and roughly 95% of cluster scores exceeded 0. A total of some 180 TCR beta chains were listed by the study as associated with cytomegalovirus.

The library was generated by the immunoSEQ multiplex PCR assay. Under the source paper's analysis protocol: To diagnose cytomegalovirus status from the catalog of TCR beta chain sequences, a statistical classification framework was built. This immuneACCESS table, as held by TCRdb, lists in-frame sequences with V and J called but not all clones. Of the missing ones, under half trace to an unresolved V gene in checked studies; the others have no known cause. D and trimming come from the DNA, and the V and J calls and clone size come from that table. Here the sample has some 170,000 clones; 75% to 90% occur a single time. Jointly, the top ten make up 2% to 2.5% of the sample. Spanning cysteine to phenylalanine, the CDR3 consists of 13 amino acids. Only the CDR3 part of the read is kept: 39 bases, read in frame from the first base. After removal of 4 bases from V and 2 bases from J, the junction retains 2 bases not matched to a gene. In the germline V gene, CDR1 corresponds to SGHVS and CDR2 to FNYEAQ.

Worth noting for this clone: Its target antigen remains unknown. No quality values exist for individual bases; no much larger clone is one base distant.

The donors belonged to the validation cohort of approximately 130 subjects, which was separate from the 666-subject first cohort. Recombination joined TRBV7-6 with TRBJ2-7; 7 bases in the junction line up with TRBD1. The TCR originated in a woman younger than 30 in good health and CMV-seronegative. Source material: PBMCs. The CDR3 sequence is CASSSGQTYEQYF. The DNA is as follows: TGTGCCAGCAGCTCGGGACAGACCTACGAGCAGTACTTC.